The entry that follows covers one T cell receptor (beta chain) sequence. The antigen is undetermined. The record originates from a study of T-cell memory formation after mild COVID-19. Study information: Clusters were largely donor specific. Whole-study results and caveats: Those CD4+ clones that contracted were mainly in CM and EM (CD8+ ones in EMRA). While clones contracting from day 15 to 85 were balanced between CD4 and CD8, later expanders leaned CD4+.

It was 5'RACE with constant-segment primers that produced the TCR alpha and TCR beta cDNA libraries, which carried sample barcodes and UMIs. TCRdb called the 5' RACE reads again in MiXCR, with one record for every CDR3 protein. Of hundreds of thousands of distinct CDR3 sequences in the sample, 15% were seen once. CDR3 length equals 15 residues. V was trimmed by 5 bases and J by 6 bases, leaving 18 bases between them. Sequencing was performed on PBMCs or a T cell subset sorted from them (not recorded which). The origin of this receptor is an adult woman who had mild COVID-19 (a few samples of this study predate the infection). Cell type and time point are not known. V is TRBV12-3 or TRBV12-4 and J is TRBJ2-3; D might be TRBD1 or TRBD2, each matching 6 bases. The CDR3 spells CASSPNRGPSDTQYF. As DNA, the CDR3 is TGTGCCAGCAGTCCTAACCGGGGGCCTTCGGATACGCAGTATTTT.